The 28 T cell receptor beta chains below were found in one sample sequenced in a study of identical twins. TCRdb re-called the 5' RACE reads with MiXCR, one entry per CDR3 protein. Found here are around 280,000 distinct CDR3 sequences, roughly 8.6% of them singletons; the top ten hold around 2.1%. The same specimen was also included in a second study, on yellow fever vaccine responses in identical twins.

Sequenced material: memory (CD45RO+) T cells sorted from blood. Receptors were obtained from a woman under 30 in good health.

The genes are TRBV5-1 and TRBJ2-3; a weak D match, TRBD2 (6 bases). V lost 6 bases, J lost 4 bases, and 12 bases lay in between. Germline V gives CDR1 SGHRS, CDR2 YFSETQ. The CDR3 length is 13 residues. CDR3 DNA: TGCGCCAGCACGGGGGTCAGGTCAGATACGCAGTATTTT. This codes for CASTGVRSDTQYF.

V gene TRBV5-1 combines with J gene TRBJ2-1, with TRBD2 identical over 15 bases. There are 15 residues in the CDR3. The germline V gene encodes CDR1 SGHRS and CDR2 YFSETQ. Trimming took 4 bases from V and 9 from J; bases not matched to a gene: 5. CDR3 amino acids: CASSGTSGGLGEQFF. CDR3 DNA: TGCGCCAGCAGCGGGACTAGCGGGGGGTTAGGTGAGCAGTTCTTC.

V gene TRBV6-5 combines with J gene TRBJ2-3, with D tentatively TRBD2 (6 bases). This CDR3 is 17 amino acids long. The V end was cut by 2 bases, the J end by 0 bases, with 15 bases between. Per germline, CDR1 MNHEY and CDR2 SVGAGI. The CDR3 sequence is CASSYGGAQASTDTQYF. DNA of the CDR3: TGTGCCAGCAGTTACGGCGGGGCCCAAGCTAGCACAGATACGCAGTATTTT.

In its sample, this clonotype was seen many times. V usage is TRBV20-1 and J usage is TRBJ2-5; no definite D call. This CDR3 is built from 14 residues. The V gene's germline CDR1 is DFQATT and CDR2 SNEGSKA (reference sequence). Trimming took 3 bases from V and 1 from J, leaving 12 bases between them. The CDR3 bases are TGCAGTGCTAGCGAGATCATTTTCCAAGAGACCCAGTACTTC. This sequence encodes CSASEIIFQETQYF.

This clonotype was detected many times. The J gene is TRBJ1-2, the V gene TRBV4-1, with 8 bases aligning to TRBD1. The ends lost 2 bases at V and 8 bases at J; junction bases unmatched: 10. The CDR3 covers 15 residues. CDR1 is MGHRA and CDR2 is YSYEKL in the germline V gene. The CDR3, as DNA: TGCGCCAGCAGCCAATCAGGGGGCTTTGACGTGGGCTACACCTTC. It yields the protein CASSQSGGFDVGYTF.

This clonotype was seen a handful of times. This chain connects TRBV29-1 to TRBJ2-3, with 11 bases aligning to TRBD2. The CDR3 contains 14 residues. V trimming: 7 bases; J trimming: 1 base; junction bases outside the gene matches: 4. The germline CDR1 and CDR2 sequences are SQVTM and ANQGSEA. The chain's CDR3 is CSAQLAGGTDTQYF. DNA for the CDR3: TGCAGCGCTCAACTAGCGGGGGGCACAGATACGCAGTATTTT.

The rearrangement joins TRBV6-1 to TRBJ1-1; 8 positions agree with TRBD1. Per germline, CDR1 MNHNS and CDR2 SASEGT. Germline trimming cut 7 bases from V and 6 bases from J; bases unmatched to any gene: 13. CDR3 length: 15 residues. The CDR3 region is CASMRGQGWSAEAFF. The DNA for the CDR3 is TGTGCCAGCATGAGAGGACAGGGTTGGAGCGCTGAAGCTTTCTTT.

The chain recombines TRBV7-6 with TRBJ2-2; perhaps TRBD2 as D (6 bases). Between the trimmed V and J ends, which lost 3 bases and 6 bases, there was a span of 17 bases. This CDR3 has 16 residues. Looked up from germline, CDR1 is SGHVS and CDR2 is FNYEAQ. The CDR3 bases are TGTGCCAGCAGCTTGGGGGGAGTGTTACTTGCCGGGGAGCTGTTTTTT. This gives the protein CASSLGGVLLAGELFF.

Ten or more counts support this clonotype. The rearrangement uses TRBV28 and TRBJ1-1, with 9 bases lining up with TRBD1. The V gene end was trimmed by 3 bases and the J gene end by 0 bases; junction bases not matched to a gene: 14. This CDR3 region has 19 residues. The germline V gene encodes CDR1 MDHEN and CDR2 SYDVKM. The CDR3 bases are TGTGCCAGCAGTTTTAATCCACGGACAGGGGTAACGATGAACACTGAAGCTTTCTTT. Its protein is CASSFNPRTGVTMNTEAFF.

The chain employs TRBV3-1 and TRBJ2-1; D is perhaps TRBD2 (6 bases). CDR1 is LGHDT, CDR2 YNNKEL, per germline (reference sequence). Trimming shortened V by 5 bases and J by 1 base, and 12 bases separated the two germline ends. The CDR3 extends over 15 amino acids. In nucleotides, the CDR3 is TGTGCCAGCAGCGCGGGGACCCAATCCTACAATGAGCAGTTCTTC. This codes for CASSAGTQSYNEQFF.

The rearrangement links TRBV28 to TRBJ1-3; D is uncertain. The CDR3 is 15 residues long. Germline V CDR1 and CDR2: MDHEN, SYDVKM. Trimming took off 1 base at V and 4 bases at J, with 11 bases between the two ends. This CDR3 is CASSLYVSVGNTIYF. CDR3 in DNA: TGTGCCAGCAGTTTATATGTCTCAGTCGGAAACACCATATATTTT.

This clonotype was detected a few times. The chain couples TRBV7-2 to TRBJ2-1, with 10 positions matching TRBD1. The CDR3 runs to 16 residues. CDR1 and CDR2 from the germline V gene are SGHTA and FQGNSA. The junction had 5 bases not matched to a gene; V was cut back by 4 bases and J by 2 bases. The CDR3 nucleotides are TGTGCCAGCAGCTCGACAGGGGGCCTTACCTACAATGAGCAGTTCTTC. Amino acid sequence: CASSSTGGLTYNEQFF.

This clonotype was detected many times. The chain carries TRBV3-1 and TRBJ2-7, with 9 positions matching TRBD1. The CDR3 contains 13 residues. V lost 3 bases, J lost 3 bases, and 0 bases stayed unmatched. Per germline, CDR1 LGHDT and CDR2 YNNKEL (reference sequence). The CDR3 DNA sequence: TGTGCCAGCAGCCAGACAGGGGGCTACGAGCAGTACGTC. It yields the protein CASSQTGGYEQYV.

The J gene is TRBJ2-1, the V gene TRBV19; D remains ambiguous. V lost 5 bases to trimming and J lost 5 bases, with 7 bases between them. Germline V gene sequence: CDR1 LNHDA, CDR2 SQIVND (reference sequence). This CDR3 region has 12 residues. The CDR3 sequence: CASSLPNNEQFF. The CDR3 coding sequence is TGTGCCAGTAGTCTCCCAAACAATGAGCAGTTCTTC.

This rearrangement joins TRBV20-1 to TRBJ2-7; 10 nucleotides match TRBD2. With 4 bases clipped from V and 2 bases from J, the junction kept 5 bases outside the gene matches. The CDR3 sequence is 14 residues long. Per germline, CDR1 DFQATT and CDR2 SNEGSKA (reference sequence). The CDR3 here is CSANLAGVAYEQYF. CDR3 coding DNA: TGCAGTGCTAATCTAGCGGGAGTTGCCTACGAGCAGTACTTC.

This clonotype has just a few counts. This chain joins TRBV20-1 and TRBJ2-7, with TRBD2 as a possible D gene (6 bases). Per the germline V gene, CDR1 is DFQATT and CDR2 is SNEGSKA (reference sequence). Trimming shortened V by 5 bases and J by 6 bases, and 32 bases separated the two germline ends. The length of the CDR3 is 18 residues. The CDR3: CSASLRGEMFWGLAEQYF. The CDR3 DNA follows: TGCAGTGCTTCCTTAAGGGGAGAGATGTTCTGGGGACTTGCCGAGCAGTACTTC.

This clonotype was observed at least ten times. The rearrangement uses TRBV27 and TRBJ2-1; D might be TRBD1 or TRBD2, each matching 6 bases. The CDR3 consists of 13 residues. Germline V gene sequence: CDR1 MNHEY, CDR2 SMNVEV (reference sequence). V was trimmed by 6 bases and J by 5 bases, leaving 11 bases between them. The CDR3 DNA sequence: TGTGCCAGCAGGGACAGACTAGACAATGAGCAGTTCTTC. Protein: CASRDRLDNEQFF.

This clonotype was counted ten times or more. The rearrangement links TRBV21-1 to TRBJ2-3; TRBD2 is the table's D call, not checked against the DNA. TRBV21-1 is shown as a pseudogene. The CDR3 has 17 amino acids. In DNA, the CDR3 is TGTGCCAGCAGCAAAGGTAGTAGCGGGAGGTCCACAGATACGCAGTATTTT. Translation gives CASSKGSSGRSTDTQYF.

The sample holds a few counts of this clonotype. V gene TRBV20-1 combines with J gene TRBJ1-5; tentatively, D is TRBD1 (6 bases). Germline lookup yields CDR1 DFQATT and CDR2 SNEGSKA (reference sequence). The CDR3 loop spans 16 amino acids. V was shortened by 1 base and J by 4 bases, with 17 bases between the two germline ends. This CDR3 is CSARGTREGGNQPQHF. The CDR3 DNA is TGCAGTGCTAGAGGGACCCGAGAGGGGGGTAATCAGCCCCAGCATTTT.

This clonotype was detected ten times or more. The chain employs TRBV4-1 and TRBJ1-2; D is unresolved. V was cut by 1 base and J by 2 bases, with 20 bases left in between. The CDR3 extends over 18 amino acids. Germline CDR1 is MGHRA and CDR2 is YSYEKL. The CDR3 DNA is TGCGCCAGCAGCCAAGGTCAGTTCTTGGGCCGGGAAAACTATGGCTACACCTTC. It specifies CASSQGQFLGRENYGYTF.

In its sample, this clonotype was seen a few times. Written as DNA, the CDR3 is TGTGCCAGCAGCCAAGATAGCCCCGGACCGTCAAAACTGTTTTTT. Residues: CASSQDSPGPSKLFF. The chain is built from TRBV14 and TRBJ1-4; no firm D call. CDR3 size: 15 residues. CDR1 SGHDN and CDR2 FVKESK come from the germline V gene. V was shortened by 0 bases and J by 10 bases, with 15 bases between the two germline ends. Full variable domain (rest looked up from reference TRBV14 and TRBJ1-4): EAGVTQFPSHSVIEKGQTVTLRCDPISGHDNLYWYRRVMGKEIKFLLHFVKESKQDESGMPNNRFLAERTGGTYSTLKVQPAELEDSGVYFCASSQDSPGPSKLFFGSGTQLSVL.

The sample holds many counts of this clonotype. This chain links TRBV20-1 with TRBJ1-1, with no clear D. The CDR3 is made up of 14 amino acids. Germline CDR1 and CDR2: DFQATT and SNEGSKA (reference sequence). Trimming shortened V by 5 bases and J by 2 bases, and 15 bases separated the two germline ends. The CDR3 protein is CSAPLPGFNTEAFF. The DNA for the CDR3 is TGCAGTGCTCCCCTTCCGGGTTTTAACACTGAAGCTTTCTTT.

This clonotype has just a few counts. The chain links TRBV11-2 to TRBJ2-3; 12 bases match TRBD2. Germline V gene sequence: CDR1 SGHAT, CDR2 FQNNGV. The CDR3 runs 19 residues. Trimming at V came to 5 bases and at J to 4 bases, leaving 16 bases not matched to a gene. The CDR3 protein is CASSRLRASGGALADTQYF. CDR3 bases: TGTGCCAGCAGCCGCCTTCGCGCTAGCGGGGGGGCGCTCGCAGATACGCAGTATTTT.

This clonotype was seen ten or more times. The V gene is TRBV28, the J gene TRBJ2-2, with D possibly matching TRBD1 (5 bases). This CDR3 contains 16 residues. The V end was cut by 7 bases, the J end by 6 bases, with 21 bases between. Germline CDR1 reads MDHEN; CDR2 reads SYDVKM. CDR3 nucleotide sequence: TGTGCCAGCAAAAAATTTGGGGCAGGCTTGGCCGGGGAGCTGTTTTTT. Translation gives CASKKFGAGLAGELFF.

This chain joins TRBV10-1 and TRBJ1-1, with D hard to call. V was cut by 8 bases and J by 1 base, with 5 bases left in between. The germline V gene has CDR1 WNHNN and CDR2 SYGVQD (reference sequence). The length of the CDR3 is 11 residues. The CDR3 DNA is TGCGCCAGCGCGGGGAACACTGAAGCTTTCTTT. It encodes CASAGNTEAFF.

The chain combines TRBV28 with TRBJ1-1; 8 positions agree with TRBD1. The CDR3 has 12 residues. V dropped 2 bases and J dropped 10; count of bases not matched to a gene: 3. Germline V gene data show CDR1 as MDHEN and CDR2 as SYDVKM. The CDR3 DNA sequence: TGTGCCAGCAGTTTAAATACAGGGGGAGCTTTCTTT. Its translation is CASSLNTGGAFF.

The table lists this clonotype with a few counts. This sequence joins TRBV7-3 and TRBJ2-7; D may be TRBD1 (7 bases). The CDR3 contains 15 residues. Germline V lookup: CDR1 SGHTA, CDR2 FQGTGA. The V end lost 3 bases, the J end lost 7 bases, and 19 bases lay between the germline ends. The CDR3 protein is CASSFTETGRGEQYF. As DNA, the CDR3 is TGTGCCAGCAGCTTTACGGAGACAGGGCGGGGAGAGCAGTACTTC.

In this sample, this clonotype turned up many times. The rearrangement uses TRBV20-1 and TRBJ2-3, with 11 bases matching TRBD2. CDR1 is DFQATT and CDR2 is SNEGSKA in the germline V gene (reference sequence). V shed 5 bases, J shed 4 bases, and the junction held 8 bases outside the gene matches. The CDR3 consists of 15 residues. CDR3 sequence: CSARKTSGAADTQYF. The CDR3 nucleotides read TGCAGTGCTCGTAAGACTAGCGGGGCGGCAGATACGCAGTATTTT.